This T cell receptor (beta chain) was documented in a study of shared clonotypes between healthy human individuals. Donation came from healthy HIV-negative adults that had no recent acute infections or vaccinations. Study-wide results and caveats: Represented diversity, genetic and exposure-history alike, was limited by few donors.

This CDR3 is 17 amino acids long. Per sorted-subset replicate PCR, input was approximately 0.2 ug DNA, representing some 30,000 T cell genomes. Here immunoSEQ multiplex PCR was the method, and the copy in TCRdb shows in-frame clones only, minus some. The sample yields a few million clones, 93% seen once. Comment on this clone: Its antigen is unidentified.

The TCR sequence derives from a man aged 18 to 30 in good health. Some clones in this sample may be carry-over from other donors' samples. The sample comprised naive CD4+ T cells from PBMCs. Stated subset: CD45RA+ positively selected. The chain employs TRBV21-1 and TRBJ2-7; the D call TRBD1 from the table was never checked on the DNA. TRBV21-1 is assigned pseudogene status. The CDR3 reads CASSTPPGQGIAYEQYF. In DNA form, the CDR3 reads TGTGCCAGCAGCACCCCCCCGGGACAGGGTATTGCCTACGAGCAGTACTTC.